A selection of T cell receptor beta chains follows, all from one sample in a study of cytomegalovirus exposure and HLA in healthy donors. This table comes from immunoSEQ multiplex PCR, and its TCRdb copy is limited to in-frame clones, with some not included. Of about 130,000 clones listed, about 80% are singletons. The specimen was PBMCs. The origin of the receptors is a man aged 35 to 55 in good health and CMV-seronegative. Each CDR3 is given with its conserved first and last residue. Clone size is stated in some rows and not others, as once, few, many or a class when expanded.

len	v_gene	abundance	CDR3aa
17	TRBV5-6	once	CASSRRTGRNSNQPQHF
16	TRBV19	-	CASSIVLRGAEQPQHF
15	TRBV28	once	CASSSSGENTGELFF
17	TRBV18	-	CASSPPVRNEGTDTQYF
15	TRBV28	-	CASIRPGGEYNEQFF
14	TRBV5-1	-	CASSSPSSVDEQYF
14	TRBV28	-	CASWTGDDNYGYTF
13	TRBV5-4	-	CASSSDRSETQYF
17	TRBV11-3	few	CASSDRRTGNSYNEQFF
14	TRBV19	-	CASSLQERDYGYTF
15	TRBV28	-	CASSFYFTDYNEQFF
15	TRBV5-1	few	CASSSGTGTNQPQHF
14	TRBV10-1	few	CASSESGLESEQFF
14	TRBV30	-	CAWSVGPGNSPLHF
14	TRBV9	-	CASSVAGRGNTIYF
14	TRBV5-8	-	CASSLGQFGETQYF
13	TRBV4-1	once	CASSHGTSYEQYF
15	TRBV4-2	-	CASSQDRYMNTEAFF
15	TRBV5-1	few	CASSSGTGSSYEQYF
14	TRBV6-5	-	CASSFQGYNSPLHF
12	TRBV7-9	few	CASSSRTGEQYF
14	TRBV5-8	-	CASSPGTGGQTQYF
15	TRBV5-1	-	CASSFAGLTYNEQFF
15	TRBV2	-	CASSYRQGILDEQFF
13	TRBV7-8	-	CASSGRLNTEAFF
14	TRBV6-1	-	CASSPPGSIAEQYF